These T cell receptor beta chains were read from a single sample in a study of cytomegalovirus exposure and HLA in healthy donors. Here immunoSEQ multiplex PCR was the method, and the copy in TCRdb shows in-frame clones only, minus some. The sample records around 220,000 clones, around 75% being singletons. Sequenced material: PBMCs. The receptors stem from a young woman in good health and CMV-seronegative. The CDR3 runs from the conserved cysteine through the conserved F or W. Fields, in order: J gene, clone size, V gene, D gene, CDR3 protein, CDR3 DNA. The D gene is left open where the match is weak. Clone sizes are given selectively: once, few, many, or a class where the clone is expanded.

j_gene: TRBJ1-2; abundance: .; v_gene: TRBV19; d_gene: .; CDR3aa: CASSPDPGDGYTF; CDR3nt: TGTGCCAGTAGTCCCGACCCGGGGGATGGCTACACCTTC
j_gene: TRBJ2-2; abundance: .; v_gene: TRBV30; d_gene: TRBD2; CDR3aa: CAWTRPLAGYNTGELFF; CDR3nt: TGTGCCTGGACCCGACCCCTAGCGGGGTATAACACCGGGGAGCTGTTTTTT
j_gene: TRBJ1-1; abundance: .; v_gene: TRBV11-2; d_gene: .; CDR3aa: CASSHRVDTEAFF; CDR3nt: TGTGCCAGCAGTCACAGGGTTGACACTGAAGCTTTCTTT
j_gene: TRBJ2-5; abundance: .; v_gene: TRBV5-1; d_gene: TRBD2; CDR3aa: CASTEIRAGEETQYF; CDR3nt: TGCGCCAGCACCGAGATCCGAGCGGGAGAAGAGACCCAGTACTTC
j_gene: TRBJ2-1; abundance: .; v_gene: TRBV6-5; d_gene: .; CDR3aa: CAVGDTSPIYNEQFF; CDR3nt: TGTGCCGTGGGGGACACCAGCCCAATTTACAATGAGCAGTTCTTC
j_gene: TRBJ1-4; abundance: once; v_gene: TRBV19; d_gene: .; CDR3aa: CASSIVTTNEKLFF; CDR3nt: TGTGCCAGTAGTATAGTTACAACTAATGAAAAACTGTTTTTT
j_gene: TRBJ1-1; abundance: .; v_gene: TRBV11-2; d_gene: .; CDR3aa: CASSFWNSKTAEAFF; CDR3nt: TGTGCCAGCAGCTTCTGGAACAGTAAAACAGCCGAAGCTTTCTTT
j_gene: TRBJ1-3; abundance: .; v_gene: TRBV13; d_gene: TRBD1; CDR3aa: CASSLVGTGGASGNTIYF; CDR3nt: TGTGCCAGCAGCTTAGTGGGGACAGGGGGCGCTTCTGGAAACACCATATATTTT
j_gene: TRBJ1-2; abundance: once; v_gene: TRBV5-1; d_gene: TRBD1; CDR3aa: CASSSGQGYYGYTF; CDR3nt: TGCGCCAGCAGCTCCGGACAGGGGTACTATGGCTACACCTTC
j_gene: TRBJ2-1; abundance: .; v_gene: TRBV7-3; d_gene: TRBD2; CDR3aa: CASSLGLAKREQFF; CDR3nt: TGTGCCAGCAGCCTGGGACTAGCGAAAAGGGAGCAGTTCTTC
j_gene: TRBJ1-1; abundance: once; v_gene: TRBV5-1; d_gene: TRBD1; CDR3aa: CASRTWGQGGTEAFF; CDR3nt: TGCGCCAGCAGAACCTGGGGACAGGGGGGCACTGAAGCTTTCTTT
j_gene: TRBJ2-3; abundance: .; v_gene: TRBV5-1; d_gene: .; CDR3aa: CASSPDREGDTQYF; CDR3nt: TGCGCCAGCAGCCCGGACAGAGAAGGAGATACGCAGTATTTT
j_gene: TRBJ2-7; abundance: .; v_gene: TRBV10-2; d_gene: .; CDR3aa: CASSDRYLEQYF; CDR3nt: TGCGCCAGCAGTGACAGGTACTTGGAGCAGTACTTC
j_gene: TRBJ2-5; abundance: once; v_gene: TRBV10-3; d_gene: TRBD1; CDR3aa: CAISADRDQETQYF; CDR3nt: TGTGCCATCAGCGCTGACAGGGACCAAGAGACCCAGTACTTC
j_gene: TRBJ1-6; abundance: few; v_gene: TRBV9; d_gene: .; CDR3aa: CASRVGNSPLNF; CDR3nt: TGTGCCAGCAGAGTAGGCAACTCACCCCTCAACTTT
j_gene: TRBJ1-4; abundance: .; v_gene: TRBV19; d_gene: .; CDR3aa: CASSIDIQTMNEKLFF; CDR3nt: TGTGCCAGTAGTATAGACATACAGACGATGAATGAAAAACTGTTTTTT
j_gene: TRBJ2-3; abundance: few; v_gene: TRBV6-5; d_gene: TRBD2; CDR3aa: CASSYSAGADTQYF; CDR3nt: TGTGCCAGCAGTTACTCGGCGGGAGCAGATACGCAGTATTTT
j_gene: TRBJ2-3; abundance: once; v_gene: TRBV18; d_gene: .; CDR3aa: CASSPTTVTDAQYF; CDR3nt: TGTGCCAGCTCACCAACGACAGTCACAGATGCGCAGTATTTT
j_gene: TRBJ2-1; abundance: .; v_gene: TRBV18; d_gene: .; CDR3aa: CASSPPTAGWIEQFF; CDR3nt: TGTGCCAGCTCACCACCGACGGCAGGGTGGATTGAGCAGTTCTTC
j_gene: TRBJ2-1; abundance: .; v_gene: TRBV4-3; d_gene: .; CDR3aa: CASSQDMDSYNEQFF; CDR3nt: TGCGCCAGCAGCCAAGATATGGACAGTTACAATGAGCAGTTCTTC
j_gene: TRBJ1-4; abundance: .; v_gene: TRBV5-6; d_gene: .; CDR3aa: CASSYRSGGREKLFF; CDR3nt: TGTGCCAGCAGCTACCGGAGTGGAGGAAGGGAAAAACTGTTTTTT
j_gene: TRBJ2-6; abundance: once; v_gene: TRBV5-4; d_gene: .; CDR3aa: CASSQDGGSGANVLTF; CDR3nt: TGTGCCAGCAGCCAAGACGGGGGCTCTGGGGCCAACGTCCTGACTTTC
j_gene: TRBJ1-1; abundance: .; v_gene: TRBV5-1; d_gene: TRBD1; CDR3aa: CASSVQGGMNTEAFF; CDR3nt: TGCGCCAGCAGCGTACAGGGGGGAATGAACACTGAAGCTTTCTTT
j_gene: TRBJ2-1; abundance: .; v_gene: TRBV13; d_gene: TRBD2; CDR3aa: CASSPRWAGGPREQFF; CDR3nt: TGTGCCAGCAGCCCTCGGTGGGCGGGAGGGCCTCGCGAGCAGTTCTTC
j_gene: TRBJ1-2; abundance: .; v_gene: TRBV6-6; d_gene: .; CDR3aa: CASSDDTYNYGYTF; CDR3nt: TGTGCCAGCAGTGATGACACATATAACTATGGCTACACCTTC
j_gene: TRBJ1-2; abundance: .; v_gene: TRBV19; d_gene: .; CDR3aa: CASSMRGLENYGYTF; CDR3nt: TGTGCCAGTAGTATGCGGGGGCTTGAGAACTATGGCTACACCTTC
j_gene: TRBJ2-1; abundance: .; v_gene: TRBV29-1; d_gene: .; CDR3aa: CSVERGGRGMFF; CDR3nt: TGCAGCGTTGAAAGGGGCGGAAGGGGCATGTTCTTC
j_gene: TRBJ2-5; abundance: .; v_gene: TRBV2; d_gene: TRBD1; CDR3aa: CASRTGTGRETQYF; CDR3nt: TGTGCCAGCAGGACCGGGACAGGGAGGGAGACCCAGTACTTC
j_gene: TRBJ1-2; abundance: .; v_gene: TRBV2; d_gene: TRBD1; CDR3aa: CATQTGIHGYTF; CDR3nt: TGTGCCACCCAGACAGGGATACATGGCTACACCTTC
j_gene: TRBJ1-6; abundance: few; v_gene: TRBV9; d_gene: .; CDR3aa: CASSVGGEMGSPLHF; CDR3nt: TGTGCCAGCAGCGTAGGGGGGGAGATGGGATCACCCCTCCACTTT
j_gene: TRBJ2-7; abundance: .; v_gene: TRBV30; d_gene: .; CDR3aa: CAWSQLPYEQYF; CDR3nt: TGTGCCTGGTCACAGCTACCCTACGAGCAGTACTTC
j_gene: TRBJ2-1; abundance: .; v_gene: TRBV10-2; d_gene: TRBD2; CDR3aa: CASKPRLAGARDEQFF; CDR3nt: TGCGCCAGCAAGCCTAGACTAGCGGGGGCACGGGATGAGCAGTTCTTC
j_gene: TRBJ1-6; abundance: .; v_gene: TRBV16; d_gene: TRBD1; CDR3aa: CASSQLDRGFNSPLHF; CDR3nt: TGTGCCAGCAGCCAATTGGACAGGGGATTTAATTCACCCCTCCACTTT
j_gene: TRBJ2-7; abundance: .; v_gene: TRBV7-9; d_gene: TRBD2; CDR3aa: CASSLGRGSLREQYF; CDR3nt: TGTGCCAGCAGCTTAGGGCGGGGGAGCCTTAGGGAGCAGTACTTC
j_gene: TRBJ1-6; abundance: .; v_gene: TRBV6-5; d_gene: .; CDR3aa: CASSYSGPGDSPLHF; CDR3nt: TGTGCCAGCAGTTACTCGGGACCGGGGGACTCACCCCTCCACTTT
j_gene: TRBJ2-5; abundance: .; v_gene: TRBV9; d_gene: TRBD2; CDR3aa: CASSDSGKETQYF; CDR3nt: TGTGCCAGCAGCGATAGCGGGAAGGAGACCCAGTACTTC
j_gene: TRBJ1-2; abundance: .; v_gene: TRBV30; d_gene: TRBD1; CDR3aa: CAWSVGTGVTDGYTF; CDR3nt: TGTGCCTGGAGTGTCGGGACAGGGGTTACGGATGGCTACACCTTC
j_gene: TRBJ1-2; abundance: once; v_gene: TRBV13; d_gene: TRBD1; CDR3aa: CASSLGWTGNGYTF; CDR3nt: TGTGCCAGCAGCTTAGGCTGGACAGGTAACGGCTACACCTTC
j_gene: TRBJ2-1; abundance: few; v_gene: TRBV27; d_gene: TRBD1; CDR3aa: CASSFGTGNNEQFF; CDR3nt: TGTGCCAGCAGTTTCGGGACAGGTAACAATGAGCAGTTCTTC
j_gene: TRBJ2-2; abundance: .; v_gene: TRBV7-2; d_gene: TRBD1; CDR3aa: CASRPTGDATGELFF; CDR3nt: TGTGCCAGCAGACCGACAGGGGATGCCACCGGGGAGCTGTTTTTT
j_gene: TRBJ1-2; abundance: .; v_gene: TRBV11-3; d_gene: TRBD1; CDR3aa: CASSLGQGVDYGYTF; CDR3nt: TGTGCCAGCAGCTTAGGACAGGGGGTGGACTATGGCTACACCTTC
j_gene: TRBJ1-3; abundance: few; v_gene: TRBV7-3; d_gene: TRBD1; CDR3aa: CASSLGQGDTIYF; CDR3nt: TGTGCCAGCAGCCTAGGACAGGGGGACACCATATATTTT
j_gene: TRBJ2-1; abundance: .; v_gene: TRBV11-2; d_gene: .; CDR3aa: CASSLERLSGSSYNEQFF; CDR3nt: TGTGCCAGCAGCTTAGAGAGACTAAGCGGTAGCTCCTACAATGAGCAGTTCTTC
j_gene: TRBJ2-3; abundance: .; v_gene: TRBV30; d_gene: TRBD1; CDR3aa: CASDRESGTDTQYF; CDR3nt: TGTGCCTCCGACAGGGAAAGCGGCACAGATACGCAGTATTTT
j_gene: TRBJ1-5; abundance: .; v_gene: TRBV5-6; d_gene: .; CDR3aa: CASSLVSQPQHF; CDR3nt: TGTGCCAGCAGCTTGGTTAGTCAGCCCCAGCATTTT
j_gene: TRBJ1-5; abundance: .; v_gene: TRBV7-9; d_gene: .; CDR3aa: CASSLWTENSNQPQHF; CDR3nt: TGTGCCAGCAGCTTATGGACAGAAAATAGCAATCAGCCCCAGCATTTT
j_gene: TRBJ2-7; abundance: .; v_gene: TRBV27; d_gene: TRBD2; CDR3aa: CASSGTSGSSYEQYF; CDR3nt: TGTGCCAGCAGTGGGACTAGCGGGAGTTCCTACGAGCAGTACTTC
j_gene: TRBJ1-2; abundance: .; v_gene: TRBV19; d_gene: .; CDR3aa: CASSIGSGQPYGYTF; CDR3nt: TGTGCCAGTAGTATCGGATCTGGGCAGCCCTATGGCTACACCTTC
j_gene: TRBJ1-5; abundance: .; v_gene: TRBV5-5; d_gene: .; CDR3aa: CASSSDGGDQPQHF; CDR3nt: TGTGCCAGCAGCTCGGACGGGGGGGATCAGCCCCAGCATTTT
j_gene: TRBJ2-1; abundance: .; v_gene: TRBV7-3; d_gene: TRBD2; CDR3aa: CASSLLAGGGVEQFF; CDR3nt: TGTGCCAGCAGCTTACTAGCGGGGGGAGGAGTTGAGCAGTTCTTC
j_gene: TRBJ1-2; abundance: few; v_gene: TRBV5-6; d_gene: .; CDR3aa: CASSLLRGNYGYTF; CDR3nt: TGTGCCAGCAGCCTCCTCAGGGGAAACTATGGCTACACCTTC
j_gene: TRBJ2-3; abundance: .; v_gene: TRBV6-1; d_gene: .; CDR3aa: CASSPLDTQYF; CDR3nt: TGTGCCAGCAGCCCCCTTGATACGCAGTATTTT
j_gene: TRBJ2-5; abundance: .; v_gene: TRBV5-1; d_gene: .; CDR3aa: CASSLYSAVGETQYF; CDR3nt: TGCGCCAGCAGCTTGTATTCCGCGGTAGGAGAGACCCAGTACTTC